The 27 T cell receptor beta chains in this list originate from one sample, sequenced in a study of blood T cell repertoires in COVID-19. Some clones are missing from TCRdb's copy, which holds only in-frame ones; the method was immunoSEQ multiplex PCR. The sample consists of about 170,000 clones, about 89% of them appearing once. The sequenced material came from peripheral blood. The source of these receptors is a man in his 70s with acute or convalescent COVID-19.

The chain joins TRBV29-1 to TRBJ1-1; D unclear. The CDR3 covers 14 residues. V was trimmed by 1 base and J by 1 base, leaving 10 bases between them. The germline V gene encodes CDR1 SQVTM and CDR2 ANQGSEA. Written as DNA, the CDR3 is TGCAGCGTTGAAGCTCCCCGCAGGAACACTGAAGCTTTCTTT. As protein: CSVEAPRRNTEAFF.

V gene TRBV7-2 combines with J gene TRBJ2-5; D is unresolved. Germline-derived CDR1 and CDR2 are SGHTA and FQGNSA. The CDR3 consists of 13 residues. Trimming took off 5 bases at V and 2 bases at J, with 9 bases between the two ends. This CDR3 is CASSPRLQETQYF. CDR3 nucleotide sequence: TGTGCCAGCAGCCCCCGGTTACAAGAGACCCAGTACTTC.

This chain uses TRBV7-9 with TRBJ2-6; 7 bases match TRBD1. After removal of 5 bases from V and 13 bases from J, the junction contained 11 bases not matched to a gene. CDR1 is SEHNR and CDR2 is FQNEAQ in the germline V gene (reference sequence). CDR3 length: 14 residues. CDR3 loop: CASSPATGTLVLTF. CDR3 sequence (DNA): TGTGCCAGCAGCCCAGCGACAGGGACCCTAGTCCTGACTTTC.

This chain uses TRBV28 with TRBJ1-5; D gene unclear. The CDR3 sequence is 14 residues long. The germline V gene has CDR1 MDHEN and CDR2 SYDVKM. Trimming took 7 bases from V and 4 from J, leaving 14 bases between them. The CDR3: CASNTISQNQPQHF. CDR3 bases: TGTGCCAGCAACACAATATCCCAGAATCAGCCCCAGCATTTT.

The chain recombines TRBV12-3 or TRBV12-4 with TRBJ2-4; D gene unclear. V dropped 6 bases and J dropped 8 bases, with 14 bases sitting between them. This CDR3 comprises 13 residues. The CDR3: CASSAPGVDIQYF. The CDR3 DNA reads TGTGCCAGCAGCGCCCCGGGTGTGGACATTCAGTACTTC.

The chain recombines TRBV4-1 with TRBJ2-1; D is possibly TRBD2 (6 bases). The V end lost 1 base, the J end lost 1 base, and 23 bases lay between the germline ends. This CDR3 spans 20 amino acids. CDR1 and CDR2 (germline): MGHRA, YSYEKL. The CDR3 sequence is CASSQAGSRPGGISYNEQFF. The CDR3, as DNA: TGCGCCAGCAGCCAAGCGGGGTCCCGCCCCGGCGGGATTTCCTACAATGAGCAGTTCTTC.

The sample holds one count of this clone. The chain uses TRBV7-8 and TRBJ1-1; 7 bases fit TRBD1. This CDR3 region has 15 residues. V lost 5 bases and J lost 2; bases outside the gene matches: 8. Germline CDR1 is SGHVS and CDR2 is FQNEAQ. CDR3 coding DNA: TGTGCCAGCAGCCACCGGGACAGAGCCAACACTGAAGCTTTCTTT. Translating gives CASSHRDRANTEAFF.

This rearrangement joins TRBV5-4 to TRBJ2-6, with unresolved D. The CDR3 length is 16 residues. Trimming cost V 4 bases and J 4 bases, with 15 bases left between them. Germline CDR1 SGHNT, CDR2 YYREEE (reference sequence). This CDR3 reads CASSPGARSGANVLTF. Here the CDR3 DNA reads TGTGCCAGCAGCCCCGGTGCCCGCTCCGGGGCCAACGTCCTGACTTTC.

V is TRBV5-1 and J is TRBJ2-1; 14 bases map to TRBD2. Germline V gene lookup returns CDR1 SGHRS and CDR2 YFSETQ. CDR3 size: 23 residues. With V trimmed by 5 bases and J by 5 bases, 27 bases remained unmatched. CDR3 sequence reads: CASRGDRGKTSGRAHAADNEQFF. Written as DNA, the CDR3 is TGCGCCAGCAGGGGGGACAGGGGGAAGACTAGCGGGAGGGCCCACGCCGCTGACAATGAGCAGTTCTTC. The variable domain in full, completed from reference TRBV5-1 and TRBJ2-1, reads KAGVTQTPRYLIKTRGQQVTLSCSPISGHRSVSWYQQTPGQGLQFLFEYFSETQRNKGNFPGRFSGRQFSNSRSEMNVSTLELGDSALYLCASRGDRGKTSGRAHAADNEQFFGPGTRLTVL.

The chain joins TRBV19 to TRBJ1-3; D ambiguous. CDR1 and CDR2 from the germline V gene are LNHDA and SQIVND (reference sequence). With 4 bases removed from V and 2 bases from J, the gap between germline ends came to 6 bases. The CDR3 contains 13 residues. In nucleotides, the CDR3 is TGTGCCAGTAGTACAGACACTGGAAACACCATATATTTT. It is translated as CASSTDTGNTIYF.

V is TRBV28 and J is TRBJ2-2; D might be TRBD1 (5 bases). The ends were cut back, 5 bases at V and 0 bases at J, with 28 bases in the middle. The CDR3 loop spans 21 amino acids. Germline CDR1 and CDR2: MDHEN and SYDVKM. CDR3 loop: CASSVPGSLPNPIANTGELFF. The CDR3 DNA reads TGTGCCAGCAGTGTCCCAGGGTCTTTACCCAACCCTATCGCGAACACCGGGGAGCTGTTTTTT.

CDR3: CASSSSHSGRGGYEQYF. DNA for the CDR3: TGTGCCAGCAGCTCCTCCCATAGCGGGAGGGGGGGCTACGAGCAGTACTTC. The chain couples TRBV5-6 to TRBJ2-7; 11 bases are shared with TRBD2. The V gene end was trimmed by 3 bases and the J gene end by 3 bases; junction bases not matched to a gene: 11. Germline loops: CDR1 SGHDT, CDR2 YYEEEE. There are 17 residues in the CDR3.

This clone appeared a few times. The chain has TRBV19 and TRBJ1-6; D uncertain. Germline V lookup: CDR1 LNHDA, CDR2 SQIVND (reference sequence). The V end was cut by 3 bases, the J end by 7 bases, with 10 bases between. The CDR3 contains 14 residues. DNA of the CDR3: TGTGCCAGTAGTATTTCCGGGGAGAATTCACCCCTCCACTTT. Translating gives CASSISGENSPLHF.

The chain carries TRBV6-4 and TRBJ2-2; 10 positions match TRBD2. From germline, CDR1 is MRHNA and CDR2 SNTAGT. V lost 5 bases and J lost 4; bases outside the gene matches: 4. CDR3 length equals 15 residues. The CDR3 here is CASSPLAGVTGELFF. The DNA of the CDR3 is TGTGCCAGCAGTCCTCTAGCGGGAGTCACCGGGGAGCTGTTTTTT.

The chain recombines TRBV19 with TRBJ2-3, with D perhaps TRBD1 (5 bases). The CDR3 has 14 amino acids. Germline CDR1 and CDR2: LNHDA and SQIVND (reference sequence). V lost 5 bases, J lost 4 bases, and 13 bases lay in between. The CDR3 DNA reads TGTGCCAGTAGTCGGGCAGGGAAGGCAGATACGCAGTATTTT. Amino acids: CASSRAGKADTQYF.

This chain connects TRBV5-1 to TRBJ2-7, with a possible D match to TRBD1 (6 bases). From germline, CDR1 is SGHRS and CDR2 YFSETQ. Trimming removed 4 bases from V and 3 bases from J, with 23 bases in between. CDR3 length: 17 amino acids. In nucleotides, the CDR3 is TGCGCCAGCAGCGGATCCCGGGACAACCAGCCAGGCTACGAGCAGTACTTC. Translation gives CASSGSRDNQPGYEQYF. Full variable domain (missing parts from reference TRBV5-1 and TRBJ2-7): KAGVTQTPRYLIKTRGQQVTLSCSPISGHRSVSWYQQTPGQGLQFLFEYFSETQRNKGNFPGRFSGRQFSNSRSEMNVSTLELGDSALYLCASSGSRDNQPGYEQYFGPGTRLTVT.

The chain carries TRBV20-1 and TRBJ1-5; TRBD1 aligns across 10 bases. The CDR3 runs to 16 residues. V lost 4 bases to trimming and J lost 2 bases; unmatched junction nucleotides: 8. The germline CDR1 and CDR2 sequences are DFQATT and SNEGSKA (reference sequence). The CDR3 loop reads CSATEAGTGGNQPQHF. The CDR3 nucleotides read TGCAGTGCTACTGAAGCCGGGACAGGGGGCAATCAGCCCCAGCATTTT.

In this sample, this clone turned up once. The CDR3 DNA reads as TGTGCCATTCAGGGGGCGCAGAATCAGCCCCAGCATTTT. This encodes CAIQGAQNQPQHF. The chain couples TRBV10-3 to TRBJ1-5; 8 bases are shared with TRBD1. This CDR3 has 13 residues. In germline, CDR1 is ENHRY, CDR2 SYGVKD. Trimming took 9 bases from V and 4 from J; bases not matched to a gene: 5.

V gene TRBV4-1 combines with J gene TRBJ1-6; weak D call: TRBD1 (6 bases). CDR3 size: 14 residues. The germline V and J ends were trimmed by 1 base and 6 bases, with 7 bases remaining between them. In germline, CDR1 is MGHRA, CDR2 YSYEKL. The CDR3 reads CASSQVQGNSPLHF. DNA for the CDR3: TGCGCCAGCAGCCAAGTACAGGGTAATTCACCCCTCCACTTT.

CDR3 in amino acids: CASSSGLAGRNTQYF. The CDR3 coding sequence is TGCGCCAGCAGCTCGGGACTAGCGGGCAGAAATACGCAGTATTTT. The chain recombines TRBV4-1 with TRBJ2-3; 12 bases align to TRBD2. V lost 5 bases and J lost 7; bases outside the gene matches: 7. This CDR3 contains 15 residues. Germline V gene data show CDR1 as MGHRA and CDR2 as YSYEKL.

Here the CDR3 reads CASRPTGEETGELFF. The CDR3 DNA reads as TGTGCCAGCAGACCGACAGGGGAAGAGACCGGGGAGCTGTTTTTT. The rearrangement uses TRBV7-3 and TRBJ2-2, with TRBD1 identical over 8 bases. CDR1 is SGHTA, CDR2 FQGTGA, per germline. The trim removed 6 bases at V and 5 bases at J, leaving 8 bases unmatched. There are 15 residues in the CDR3.

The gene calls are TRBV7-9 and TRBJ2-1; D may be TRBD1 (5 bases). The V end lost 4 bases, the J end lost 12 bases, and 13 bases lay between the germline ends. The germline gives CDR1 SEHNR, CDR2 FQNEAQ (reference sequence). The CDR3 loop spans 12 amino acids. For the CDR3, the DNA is TGTGCCAGCAGCTCCAGGGATCCAGGGCAGTTCTTC. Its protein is CASSSRDPGQFF. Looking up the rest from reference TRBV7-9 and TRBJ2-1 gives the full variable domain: DTGVSQNPRHKITKRGQNVTFRCDPISEHNRLYWYRQTLGQGPEFLTYFQNEAQLEKSRLLSDRFSAERPKGSFSTLEIQRTEQGDSAMYLCASSSRDPGQFFGPGTRLTVL.

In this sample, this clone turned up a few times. CDR3 amino acids: CATSDPTVNTGELFF. The CDR3 region has the DNA TGTGCCACCAGTGATCCGACAGTCAACACCGGGGAGCTGTTTTTT. The chain couples TRBV24-1 to TRBJ2-2, with D possibly TRBD1 on 5 matching bases. Trimming removed 3 bases from V and 2 bases from J, with 9 bases in between. This CDR3 has 15 amino acids. Per the germline V gene, CDR1 is KGHDR and CDR2 is SFDVKD.

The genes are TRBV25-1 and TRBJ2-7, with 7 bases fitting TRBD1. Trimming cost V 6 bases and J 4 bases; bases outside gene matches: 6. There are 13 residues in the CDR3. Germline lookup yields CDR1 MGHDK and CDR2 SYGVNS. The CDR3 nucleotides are TGTGCCAGCAGCGACACAGGGGAGTACGAGCAGTACTTC. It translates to CASSDTGEYEQYF.

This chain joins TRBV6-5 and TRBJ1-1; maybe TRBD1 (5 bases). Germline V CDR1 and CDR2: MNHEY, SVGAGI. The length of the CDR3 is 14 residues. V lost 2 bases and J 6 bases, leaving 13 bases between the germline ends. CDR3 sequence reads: CASSYRGQGSEAFF. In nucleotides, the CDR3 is TGTGCCAGCAGTTACAGGGGCCAGGGATCTGAAGCTTTCTTT.

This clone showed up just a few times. The CDR3 DNA follows: TGCGCCAGCAGCCAAGATCCGAACAGCCACTCTGGAAACACCATATATTTT. This sequence encodes CASSQDPNSHSGNTIYF. The chain combines TRBV4-3 with TRBJ1-3; D call uncertain. Germline CDR1 LGHNA, CDR2 YSLEER. V lost 0 bases and J 0 bases, leaving 12 bases between the germline ends. The CDR3 totals 17 residues.

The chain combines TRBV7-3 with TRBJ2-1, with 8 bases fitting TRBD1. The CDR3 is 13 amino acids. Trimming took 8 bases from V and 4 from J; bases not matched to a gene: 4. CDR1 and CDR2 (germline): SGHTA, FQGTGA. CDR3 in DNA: TGTGCCAGCCGGGGACAGGCGTACAATGAGCAGTTCTTC. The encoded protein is CASRGQAYNEQFF.